Listed below are T cell receptor beta chains from one sample, sequenced in a study of OX40 agonist ivuxolimab in advanced cancers. Some clones are missing from TCRdb's copy, which holds only in-frame ones; the method was immunoSEQ multiplex PCR. The sample shows 65,000 to 95,000 clones, roughly 90% of them seen only once. The material sequenced was CD4+ or CD8+ T cells sorted from blood, taken in a trial of the OX40 agonist ivuxolimab. The receptors here all came from an adult with an advanced solid tumor such as melanoma, head and neck, liver or kidney cancer. Each CDR3 is given with its conserved first and last residue. D genes are given only for firm matches. Where a row states a size, it is once, few, many or the class of an expanded clone; other rows omit it.

d_gene: TRBD2
j_gene: TRBJ2-5
v_gene: TRBV5-1
abundance: .
CDR3nt: TGCGCCAGCAGCTTGAGCATAACTAGCGGGGATTTGACCCAGTACTTC
CDR3aa: CASSLSITSGDLTQYF

d_gene: .
j_gene: TRBJ1-2
v_gene: TRBV10-3
abundance: .
CDR3nt: TGTGCCATCAGTGTGCGGGGTACAGACTATGGCTACACCTTC
CDR3aa: CAISVRGTDYGYTF

d_gene: TRBD1
j_gene: TRBJ2-5
v_gene: TRBV25-1
abundance: .
CDR3nt: TGTGCCAGCAGCCCGACAGGGAAATCCGAATGGACCCAGTACTTC
CDR3aa: CASSPTGKSEWTQYF

d_gene: .
j_gene: TRBJ2-7
v_gene: TRBV11-2
abundance: few
CDR3nt: TGTGCCAGCAGCAATTATCACGAGCAGTACTTC
CDR3aa: CASSNYHEQYF

d_gene: .
j_gene: TRBJ2-1
v_gene: TRBV6-6
abundance: .
CDR3nt: TGTGCCAGCAGTCCCCCCGGCTCTCACAATGAGCAGTTCTTC
CDR3aa: CASSPPGSHNEQFF

d_gene: TRBD2
j_gene: TRBJ2-7
v_gene: TRBV2
abundance: .
CDR3nt: TGTGCCAGCAGTCCTACGGGGGGGAGTCCCTACGAGCAGTACTTC
CDR3aa: CASSPTGGSPYEQYF

d_gene: TRBD1
j_gene: TRBJ1-2
v_gene: TRBV6-6
abundance: once
CDR3nt: TGTGCCAGCAGTTCGGGACAGGTCTTCGGCTACACCTTC
CDR3aa: CASSSGQVFGYTF

d_gene: TRBD2
j_gene: TRBJ2-3
v_gene: TRBV6-1
abundance: .
CDR3nt: TGTGCCAGCAGTCTAGCGGGAGTAAAAGATACGCAGTATTTT
CDR3aa: CASSLAGVKDTQYF

d_gene: TRBD2
j_gene: TRBJ2-5
v_gene: TRBV5-1
abundance: once
CDR3nt: TGCGCCAGCAGCTTGGTTCTAGCGGTAGGCACATTTGGAGAGACCCAGTACTTC
CDR3aa: CASSLVLAVGTFGETQYF

d_gene: .
j_gene: TRBJ2-3
v_gene: TRBV6-1
abundance: .
CDR3nt: TGTGCCAGCAGTCCGGGATACGGCACAGATACGCAGTATTTT
CDR3aa: CASSPGYGTDTQYF

d_gene: .
j_gene: TRBJ2-3
v_gene: TRBV11-2
abundance: .
CDR3nt: TGTGCCAGCAGCCATGGCACAGATACGCAGTATTTT
CDR3aa: CASSHGTDTQYF

d_gene: TRBD1
j_gene: TRBJ1-5
v_gene: TRBV6-5
abundance: .
CDR3nt: TGTGCCAGCAGTCGCACCGGGACAGGTAATCAGCCCCAGCATTTT
CDR3aa: CASSRTGTGNQPQHF

d_gene: TRBD2
j_gene: TRBJ2-3
v_gene: TRBV7-9
abundance: .
CDR3nt: TGTGCCGGATCACCGGGACTAGCGGGAACAGATACGCAGTATTTT
CDR3aa: CAGSPGLAGTDTQYF

d_gene: .
j_gene: TRBJ2-3
v_gene: TRBV6-6
abundance: .
CDR3nt: TGTGCCAGCAGTCCACCGACAGGAACAGATACGCAGTATTTT
CDR3aa: CASSPPTGTDTQYF

d_gene: .
j_gene: TRBJ1-4
v_gene: TRBV19
abundance: once
CDR3nt: TGTGCCAGTAGCAAAACTAATGAAAAACTGTTTTTT
CDR3aa: CASSKTNEKLFF

d_gene: .
j_gene: TRBJ2-1
v_gene: TRBV19
abundance: .
CDR3nt: TGTGCCAGTAGTATGGGGTCCTACAATGAGCAGTTCTTC
CDR3aa: CASSMGSYNEQFF

d_gene: TRBD1
j_gene: TRBJ2-1
v_gene: TRBV29-1
abundance: .
CDR3nt: TGCAGCGTTACAGGGGTTACCAACAATGAGCAGTTCTTC
CDR3aa: CSVTGVTNNEQFF

d_gene: .
j_gene: TRBJ2-1
v_gene: TRBV2
abundance: few
CDR3nt: TGTGCCAGCAGAGGAAGCCCCCGAGGGGAGCAGTTCTTC
CDR3aa: CASRGSPRGEQFF

d_gene: TRBD1
j_gene: TRBJ1-1
v_gene: TRBV4-1
abundance: .
CDR3nt: TGCGCCAGCACCTTCGACGGGACAGGGAACACTGAAGCTTTCTTT
CDR3aa: CASTFDGTGNTEAFF

d_gene: .
j_gene: TRBJ1-1
v_gene: TRBV7-8
abundance: .
CDR3nt: TGTGCCAGCACTATTGGGGCAGGGACCACTGAAGCTTTCTTT
CDR3aa: CASTIGAGTTEAFF

d_gene: .
j_gene: TRBJ2-5
v_gene: TRBV18
abundance: .
CDR3nt: TGTGCCAGCTCTAGGACAACAACGGAGACCCAGTACTTC
CDR3aa: CASSRTTTETQYF

d_gene: .
j_gene: TRBJ2-5
v_gene: TRBV6-1
abundance: .
CDR3nt: TGTGCCAGCAGTACGCTCTTGCAAGAGACCCAGTACTTC
CDR3aa: CASSTLLQETQYF

d_gene: .
j_gene: TRBJ2-7
v_gene: TRBV5-6
abundance: .
CDR3nt: TGTGCCAGCAGTCCGGACAGGTCTCTAGCGAAGGTCTCCTACGAGCAGTACTTC
CDR3aa: CASSPDRSLAKVSYEQYF

d_gene: .
j_gene: TRBJ2-1
v_gene: TRBV21-1
abundance: .
CDR3nt: TGTGCCAGCAGCAAAGCCAGGGTCCCCTACAATGAGCAGTTCTTC
CDR3aa: CASSKARVPYNEQFF

d_gene: .
j_gene: TRBJ1-5
v_gene: TRBV19
abundance: .
CDR3nt: TGTGCCAGTAGTGAATCCAAGCAGCCCCAGCATTTT
CDR3aa: CASSESKQPQHF

d_gene: TRBD1
j_gene: TRBJ1-2
v_gene: TRBV10-3
abundance: .
CDR3nt: TGTGCCATCAGTGAGTCAGGGGGCATTCATATTGGCTACACCTTC
CDR3aa: CAISESGGIHIGYTF

d_gene: TRBD1
j_gene: TRBJ2-7
v_gene: TRBV29-1
abundance: .
CDR3nt: TGCAGCGTTTGGACAGGGCCAGAGGGAGAGCAGTACTTC
CDR3aa: CSVWTGPEGEQYF

d_gene: .
j_gene: TRBJ2-2
v_gene: TRBV9
abundance: .
CDR3nt: TGTGCCAGCAGCGTAGACAGCGGTGCGAACACCGGGGAGCTGTTTTTT
CDR3aa: CASSVDSGANTGELFF

d_gene: .
j_gene: TRBJ2-7
v_gene: TRBV4-1
abundance: .
CDR3nt: TGCGCCAGCAGCCGCTACAGGGACTCCTACGAGCAGTACTTC
CDR3aa: CASSRYRDSYEQYF

d_gene: TRBD1
j_gene: TRBJ1-4
v_gene: TRBV6-6
abundance: .
CDR3nt: TGTGCCAGCAGTTACTTTTGGACAGGACGAAATGAAAAACTGTTTTTT
CDR3aa: CASSYFWTGRNEKLFF

d_gene: .
j_gene: TRBJ2-3
v_gene: TRBV10-1
abundance: .
CDR3nt: TGCGCCAGCAGTATTCTAGCGAGCACAGATACGCAGTATTTT
CDR3aa: CASSILASTDTQYF

d_gene: .
j_gene: TRBJ1-6
v_gene: TRBV7-9
abundance: .
CDR3nt: TGTGCCAGCAGCTTAGGGGTCTCACCCCTCCACTTT
CDR3aa: CASSLGVSPLHF

d_gene: .
j_gene: TRBJ2-5
v_gene: TRBV7-2
abundance: .
CDR3nt: TGTGCCAGCAGCAGAAAACGGGGGGCCGGGGAGACCCAGTACTTC
CDR3aa: CASSRKRGAGETQYF

d_gene: .
j_gene: TRBJ1-2
v_gene: TRBV19
abundance: once
CDR3nt: TGTGCCAGTAGTGCGTCCGGGACCGGCAACTATGGCTACACCTTC
CDR3aa: CASSASGTGNYGYTF

d_gene: TRBD1
j_gene: TRBJ2-1
v_gene: TRBV19
abundance: .
CDR3nt: TGTGCCAGTAGGAGATACCGGGACAGAGACAATGAGCAGTTCTTC
CDR3aa: CASRRYRDRDNEQFF